The rows below give T cell receptor beta chains drawn from one sample of a study of T-cell reconstitution after alpha-beta-depleted transplantation in children. One entry per CDR3 protein, called by TCRdb with MiXCR from the PCR reads. The sample includes a few hundred thousand distinct CDR3 sequences, around 19% of them seen just once. Sequencing was performed on PBMCs from the stem cell graft donor, taken from the stem cell graft. All receptors come from a human donor who donated a stem cell graft to a child with acute lymphoblastic leukemia. Each CDR3 is given with its conserved first and last residue. Each record gives: CDR3 length, D gene, clone size, V gene, J gene, CDR3 protein, CDR3 DNA. The D gene is left open where the match is weak. Clone size is shown for a subset of rows, as once, few, many or a class of expanded clone.

>14|-|-|TRBV24-1|TRBJ1-5
CAPSGQQGHQPQHF
TGTGCCCCCAGTGGCCAACAGGGTCACCAGCCCCAGCATTTT
>18|TRBD1|many|TRBV25-1|TRBJ2-3
CASSSPGQETASTDTQYF
TGTGCCAGCAGTTCACCGGGACAGGAGACCGCTAGCACAGATACGCAGTATTTT
>14|TRBD1|-|TRBV5-1|TRBJ1-2
CASSPGTGRDGYTF
TGCGCCAGCAGCCCCGGGACAGGGAGAGATGGCTACACCTTC
>15|-|-|TRBV6-2/TRBV6-3|TRBJ2-3
CASSYPGLSTDTQYF
TGTGCCAGCAGTTACCCAGGACTCTCCACAGATACGCAGTATTTT
>14|-|-|TRBV29-1|TRBJ2-7
CSVEEGTLSYEQYF
TGCAGCGTTGAGGAGGGAACCCTTTCCTACGAGCAGTACTTC
>12|-|-|TRBV19|TRBJ2-7
CASSIGYGEQYF
TGTGCCAGTAGTATCGGGTACGGCGAGCAGTACTTC
>15|TRBD1|few|TRBV18|TRBJ1-2
CASSPAGQSNYGYTF
TGTGCCAGCTCACCGGCGGGACAGAGTAACTATGGCTACACCTTC
>13|-|-|TRBV5-1|TRBJ1-2
CASSLGYRAGYTF
TGCGCCAGCAGCTTGGGATACAGGGCTGGCTACACCTTC
>14|TRBD1|-|TRBV27|TRBJ2-7
CASSSDREVYEQYF
TGTGCCAGCAGTTCGGACAGGGAAGTCTACGAGCAGTACTTC
>15|TRBD1|-|TRBV7-9|TRBJ2-7
CASSPIRDRYYEQYF
TGTGCCAGCAGTCCAATTCGGGACAGGTACTACGAGCAGTACTTC
>14|-|few|TRBV21-1|TRBJ2-1
CASSQTGLYNEQFF
TGTGCCAGCAGCCAAACGGGACTATACAATGAGCAGTTCTTC
>14|-|few|TRBV27|TRBJ2-5
CASSPYRNQETQYF
TGTGCCAGCAGTCCGTACAGGAATCAAGAGACCCAGTACTTC
>17|TRBD1|few|TRBV5-1|TRBJ1-5
CASSLAPSDRVGQPQHF
TGCGCCAGCAGCTTGGCCCCGTCTGACAGGGTCGGACAGCCCCAGCATTTT
>15|-|few|TRBV7-7|TRBJ2-2
CASSLTPGDTGELFF
TGTGCCAGCAGCTTAACCCCGGGGGACACCGGGGAGCTGTTTTTT
>14|TRBD1|-|TRBV12-3/TRBV12-4|TRBJ1-3
CASSQGAPRNTIYF
TGTGCCAGCAGCCAGGGGGCGCCTAGAAACACCATATATTTT
>15|TRBD1|-|TRBV5-1|TRBJ2-5
CASSHGTANQETQYF
TGCGCCAGCAGCCATGGGACAGCGAACCAAGAGACCCAGTACTTC
>16|-|-|TRBV12-3/TRBV12-4|TRBJ2-7
CASSLGRGHSTYEQYF
TGTGCCAGCAGTTTAGGTCGGGGCCACTCAACGTACGAGCAGTACTTC
>11|-|-|TRBV29-1|TRBJ2-5
CSAAGQQTQYF
TGCAGCGCGGCGGGACAGCAGACCCAGTACTTC
>13|-|-|TRBV7-9|TRBJ2-6
CASSFSGDNVLTF
TGTGCCAGCAGCTTTTCTGGGGACAACGTCCTGACTTTC
>13|-|-|TRBV20-1|TRBJ2-7
CSFMGGGNYEQYF
TGCAGTTTTATGGGGGGAGGAAATTACGAGCAGTACTTC
>15|-|many|TRBV27|TRBJ1-2
CASSLMYSSNYGYTF
TGTGCCAGCAGTTTAATGTACAGCTCGAACTATGGCTACACCTTC
>14|-|few|TRBV25-1|TRBJ1-6
CASSEIMTDSPLHF
TGTGCCAGCAGTGAAATAATGACAGACTCACCCCTCCACTTT
>15|TRBD2|-|TRBV20-1|TRBJ2-5
CSASGGSGTSETQYF
TGCAGTGCTAGTGGCGGTAGCGGGACTTCAGAGACCCAGTACTTC
>15|-|-|TRBV15|TRBJ2-7
CATSRDRTASYEQYF
TGTGCCACCAGCAGAGATAGGACAGCATCCTACGAGCAGTACTTC
>17|-|few|TRBV18|TRBJ2-7
CASSKRARRVRSYEQYF
TGTGCCAGCTCCAAAAGGGCCAGGAGGGTAAGGTCCTACGAGCAGTACTTC
>11|-|-|TRBV20-1|TRBJ1-2
CSLKYPISPTF
TGCAGTCTCAAGTATCCCATTAGTCCCACCTTC
>16|-|-|TRBV2|TRBJ1-5
CASSEAPAGFNQPQHF
TGTGCCAGCAGTGAAGCCCCAGCGGGGTTTAATCAGCCCCAGCATTTT
>15|-|-|TRBV27|TRBJ1-5
CASSLSAVLYQPQHF
TGTGCCAGCAGTTTATCGGCAGTTCTCTATCAGCCCCAGCATTTT
>15|TRBD1|-|TRBV12-3/TRBV12-4|TRBJ2-6
CASSPTGSGANVLTF
TGTGCCAGCAGCCCGACAGGGAGCGGGGCCAACGTCCTGACTTTC
>13|-|-|TRBV27|TRBJ1-1
CASSLQIYTEAFF
TGTGCCAGCAGTCTCCAGATCTACACTGAAGCTTTCTTT
>19|TRBD2|-|TRBV12-5|TRBJ2-1
CASGSGLAGGPRAYNEQFF
TGTGCTAGTGGTTCGGGGTTAGCGGGAGGGCCAAGGGCCTACAATGAGCAGTTCTTC
>13|-|-|TRBV10-3|TRBJ2-2
CAISDREAGELFF
TGTGCCATCAGTGATAGGGAAGCCGGGGAGCTGTTTTTT
>17|-|-|TRBV5-1|TRBJ1-4
CASSPQGPGDGREKLFF
TGCGCCAGCAGCCCGCAGGGCCCCGGCGACGGACGGGAAAAACTGTTTTTT
>14|-|few|TRBV6-1|TRBJ2-7
CAIAAVGPTYEQYF
TGTGCCATCGCGGCAGTTGGCCCGACCTACGAGCAGTACTTC
>14|-|few|TRBV5-6|TRBJ1-3
CASSLVTAGNTIYF
TGTGCCAGCAGCTTGGTGACGGCTGGAAACACCATATATTTT
>12|-|-|TRBV3-1|TRBJ2-7
CASSQELGKQYF
TGTGCCAGCAGCCAAGAGTTGGGAAAGCAGTACTTC